This is a list of T cell receptor beta chains from one sample in a study of blood T cell repertoires in COVID-19. Here immunoSEQ multiplex PCR was the method, and the copy in TCRdb shows in-frame clones only, minus some. The sample comprises about 100,000 clones, 70% to 85% of which are singletons, and around 9.8% rests with the top ten. The sample consisted of peripheral blood. The source of these receptors is a man between 60 and 75 years old with active or convalescent COVID-19. Both conserved end residues are part of each CDR3. A D gene is named only where the DNA matches it firmly. Only part of the rows carry a size: once, few, many, or a class if the clone is expanded.

clone_size j_call v_call d_call cdr3_length cdr3_aa cdr3_nt
- TRBJ2-4 TRBV6-1 TRBD1 16 CASSEVTGVAKNIQYF TGTGCCAGCAGTGAAGTTACAGGGGTGGCCAAAAACATTCAGTACTTC
few TRBJ1-3 TRBV28 - 14 CASSLQGSGNTIYF TGTGCCAGCAGCCTACAGGGTTCTGGAAACACCATATATTTT
once TRBJ1-5 TRBV24-1 - 13 CATRRGENQPQHF TGTGCCACCCGTCGGGGGGAAAATCAGCCCCAGCATTTT
- TRBJ1-1 TRBV29-1 - 13 CSGGGGVNTEAFF TGCAGCGGCGGCGGGGGCGTGAACACTGAAGCTTTCTTT
- TRBJ2-7 TRBV2 - 14 CASIMDRSYYEQYF TGTGCCAGCATTATGGACAGATCCTACTACGAGCAGTACTTC
- TRBJ1-6 TRBV20-1 - 14 CSASPPGDNSPLHF TGCAGTGCTAGTCCGCCGGGGGATAATTCACCCCTCCACTTT
- TRBJ2-3 TRBV5-4 - 17 CASSLGGLQKAQYTQYF TGTGCCAGCAGCCTAGGCGGCCTCCAGAAGGCACAATATACGCAGTATTTT
- TRBJ1-2 TRBV4-3 - 16 CASSQDLGSAAYGYTF TGCGCCAGCAGCCAAGATCTGGGGAGCGCGGCCTATGGCTACACCTTC
- TRBJ2-3 TRBV11-3 - 13 CASSLERTDTQYF TGTGCCAGCAGCTTGGAGCGCACAGATACGCAGTATTTT
- TRBJ1-5 TRBV7-2 - 14 CASSLDRRNQPQHF TGTGCCAGCAGCTTAGACCGCAGAAATCAGCCCCAGCATTTT
- TRBJ1-1 TRBV28 TRBD1 15 CASSPLGQGWTEAFF TGTGCCAGCAGTCCTCTTGGACAGGGATGGACTGAAGCTTTCTTT
- TRBJ2-5 TRBV7-2 TRBD2 15 CASSLAGGPGETQYF TGTGCCAGCAGCTTAGCGGGAGGGCCGGGGGAGACCCAGTACTTC
- TRBJ1-6 TRBV28 - 15 CASSPGGVGNSPLHF TGTGCCAGCAGCCCAGGAGGGGTCGGGAATTCACCCCTCCACTTT
- TRBJ2-2 TRBV3-1/TRBV3-2 - 11 CASSQAGELFF TGTGCCAGCAGTCAGGCGGGGGAGCTGTTTTTT
- TRBJ2-5 TRBV5-1 - 15 CASSLVPGKEETQYF TGCGCCAGCAGCTTGGTCCCAGGGAAGGAAGAGACCCAGTACTTC
many TRBJ1-2 TRBV19 - 14 CASSTGLINYGYTF TGTGCCAGTAGTACAGGACTTATTAACTATGGCTACACCTTC
once TRBJ2-2 TRBV11-2 - 13 CASSPLGSGELFF TGTGCCAGCAGCCCACTAGGGAGCGGGGAGCTGTTTTTT
- TRBJ2-7 TRBV3-1/TRBV3-2 TRBD2 24 CASSQRSAAEPGGAGGPPSYEQYF TGTGCCAGCAGCCAACGCTCGGCGGCAGAACCCGGGGGAGCGGGAGGCCCTCCCTCCTACGAGCAGTACTTC
- TRBJ2-5 TRBV6-6 TRBD2 14 CASTPAGGQETQYF TGTGCCAGCACCCCAGCGGGAGGTCAAGAGACCCAGTACTTC
few TRBJ1-4 TRBV27 - 14 CASSLNFGGGKLFF TGTGCCAGCAGTTTAAATTTCGGGGGAGGAAAACTGTTTTTT
- TRBJ2-7 TRBV5-5 TRBD1 16 CASAYGGRGRVDEQYF TGTGCCAGCGCTTACGGCGGCAGGGGGCGCGTTGACGAGCAGTACTTC
medium-sized TRBJ2-1 TRBV18 - 13 CASSPFGRGEQFF TGTGCCAGCTCACCGTTTGGTCGCGGTGAGCAGTTCTTC
- TRBJ2-7 TRBV7-3 TRBD1 14 CASSLNQGDNEQYF TGTGCCAGCAGCTTAAATCAGGGGGACAACGAGCAGTACTTC
- TRBJ2-4 TRBV5-1 - 16 CASSLDPVVAKNIQYF TGCGCCAGCAGCTTGGATCCTGTTGTAGCCAAAAACATTCAGTACTTC
- TRBJ1-2 TRBV19 TRBD1 12 CASRDRHYGYTF TGTGCCAGCCGGGACAGGCACTATGGCTACACCTTC
- TRBJ2-1 TRBV24-1 - 17 CATSDPSGGPGYNEQFF TGTGCCACCAGTGATCCGTCCGGGGGGCCGGGATACAATGAGCAGTTCTTC
- TRBJ2-3 TRBV7-2 TRBD2 14 CASSPTGTSNTQYF TGTGCCAGCAGCCCGACCGGGACTAGCAATACGCAGTATTTT
medium-sized TRBJ2-1 TRBV11-2 - 14 CASSRTGAYNEQFF TGTGCCAGCAGCCGCACGGGAGCTTACAATGAGCAGTTCTTC
- TRBJ1-2 TRBV28 - 14 CASSPGGLLLGYTF TGTGCCAGCAGTCCTGGGGGGTTACTATTGGGCTACACCTTC
few TRBJ2-1 TRBV13 TRBD2 13 CASSKAGNNEQFF TGTGCCAGCAGCAAAGCGGGGAACAATGAGCAGTTCTTC
few TRBJ1-2 TRBV12-3/TRBV12-4 - 12 CASSLDGYGYTF TGTGCCAGCAGTTTAGACGGCTATGGCTACACCTTC
- TRBJ2-2 TRBV18 - 15 CASSPGASGTGELFF TGTGCCAGCTCACCGGGAGCCTCCGGCACCGGGGAGCTGTTTTTT
- TRBJ2-5 TRBV6-2/TRBV6-3 TRBD2 15 CASSYAASGLRTQYF TGTGCCAGCAGTTACGCGGCTAGCGGTCTACGGACCCAGTACTTC
once TRBJ2-1 TRBV3-1/TRBV3-2 TRBD2 16 CASSQLGLAGGGEQFF TGTGCCAGCAGCCAACTTGGACTAGCGGGAGGGGGTGAGCAGTTCTTC
- TRBJ1-4 TRBV28 - 14 CASSLGPIHEKLFF TGTGCCAGCAGTTTGGGGCCCATCCATGAAAAACTGTTTTTT
- TRBJ2-7 TRBV3-1/TRBV3-2 TRBD1 14 CASSPGQGPYEQYF TGTGCCAGCAGCCCGGGACAGGGTCCCTACGAGCAGTACTTC
- TRBJ2-3 TRBV7-2 - 12 CASRQGGTAQYF TGTGCCAGCCGACAAGGGGGGACAGCGCAGTATTTT
- TRBJ1-2 TRBV2 TRBD1 15 CASTTQGARNYGYTF TGTGCCAGCACCACACAGGGGGCTCGTAACTATGGCTACACCTTC
- TRBJ2-3 TRBV10-3 - 14 CAISADRSTDTQYF TGTGCCATCAGTGCCGACAGAAGCACAGATACGCAGTATTTT
few TRBJ2-1 TRBV25-1 TRBD2 16 CASSVASGSLRDEQFF TGTGCCAGCAGTGTTGCCAGCGGGAGCCTCCGGGATGAGCAGTTCTTC
- TRBJ2-2 TRBV7-9 TRBD2 15 CASSLTSANTGELFF TGTGCCAGCAGCTTGACTAGCGCAAACACCGGGGAGCTGTTTTTT
- TRBJ2-1 TRBV14 - 13 CASSRAAYNEQFF TGTGCCAGCAGCCGGGCAGCTTACAATGAGCAGTTCTTC